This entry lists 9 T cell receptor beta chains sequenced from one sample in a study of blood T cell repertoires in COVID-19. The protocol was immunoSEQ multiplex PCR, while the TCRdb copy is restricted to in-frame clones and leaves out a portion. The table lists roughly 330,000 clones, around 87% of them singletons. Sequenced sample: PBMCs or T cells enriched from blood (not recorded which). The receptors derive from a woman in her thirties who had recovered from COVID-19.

The CDR3 spells CASSLEARGNGYTF. CDR3 bases: TGTGCCAGCAGCTTGGAGGCTCGCGGGAATGGCTACACCTTC. This rearrangement joins TRBV5-4 to TRBJ1-2, with D unresolved. Looked up from germline, CDR1 is SGHNT and CDR2 is YYREEE (reference sequence). V gave up 0 bases and J gave up 6 bases, with 12 bases separating them. The CDR3 is 14 amino acids.

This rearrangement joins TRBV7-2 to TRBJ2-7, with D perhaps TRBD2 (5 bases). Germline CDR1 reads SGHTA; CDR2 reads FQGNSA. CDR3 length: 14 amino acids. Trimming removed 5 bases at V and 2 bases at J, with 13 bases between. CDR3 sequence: CASSRRRATYEQYF. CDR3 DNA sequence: TGTGCCAGCAGCCGGAGGAGAGCAACCTACGAGCAGTACTTC.

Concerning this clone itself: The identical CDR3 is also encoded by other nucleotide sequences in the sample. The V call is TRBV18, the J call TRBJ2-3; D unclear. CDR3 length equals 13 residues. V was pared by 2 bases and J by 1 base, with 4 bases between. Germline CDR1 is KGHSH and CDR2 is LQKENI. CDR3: CASSPGRTDTQYF. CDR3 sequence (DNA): TGTGCCAGCTCACCAGGGCGCACAGATACGCAGTATTTT.

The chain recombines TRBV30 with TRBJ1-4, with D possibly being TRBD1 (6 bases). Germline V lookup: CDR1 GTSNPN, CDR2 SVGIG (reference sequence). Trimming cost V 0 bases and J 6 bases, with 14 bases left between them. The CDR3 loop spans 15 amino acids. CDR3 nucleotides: TGTGCCTGGAGTGTATCATGGGCAGGGGATGAAAAACTGTTTTTT. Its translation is CAWSVSWAGDEKLFF.

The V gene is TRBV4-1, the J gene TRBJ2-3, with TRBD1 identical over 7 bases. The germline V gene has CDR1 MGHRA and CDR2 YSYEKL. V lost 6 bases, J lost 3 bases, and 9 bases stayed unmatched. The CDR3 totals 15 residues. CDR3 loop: CASRPTVQGTDTQYF. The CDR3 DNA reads TGCGCCAGCAGACCCACTGTACAGGGGACAGATACGCAGTATTTT.

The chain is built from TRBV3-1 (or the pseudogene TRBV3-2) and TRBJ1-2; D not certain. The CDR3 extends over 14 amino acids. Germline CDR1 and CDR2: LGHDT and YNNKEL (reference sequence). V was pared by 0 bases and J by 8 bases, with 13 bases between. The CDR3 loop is CASSQDPDLSGYTF. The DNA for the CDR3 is TGTGCCAGCAGCCAAGACCCCGATCTGAGCGGCTACACCTTC.

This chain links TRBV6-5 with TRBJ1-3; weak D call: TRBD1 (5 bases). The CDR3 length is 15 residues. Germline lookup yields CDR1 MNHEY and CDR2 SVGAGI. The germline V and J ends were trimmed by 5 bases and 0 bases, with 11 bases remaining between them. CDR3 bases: TGTGCCAGCAGTAGGGGTCTTCACTCTGGAAACACCATATATTTT. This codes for CASSRGLHSGNTIYF.

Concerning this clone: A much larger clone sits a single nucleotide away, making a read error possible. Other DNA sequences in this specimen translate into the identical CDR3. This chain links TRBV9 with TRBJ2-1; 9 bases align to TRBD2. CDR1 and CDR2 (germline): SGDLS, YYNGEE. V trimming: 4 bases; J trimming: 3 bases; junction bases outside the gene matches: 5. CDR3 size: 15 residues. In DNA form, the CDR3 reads TGTGCCAGCAGCCCGCGACTAGCGGTCTACAATGAGCAGTTCTTC. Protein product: CASSPRLAVYNEQFF.

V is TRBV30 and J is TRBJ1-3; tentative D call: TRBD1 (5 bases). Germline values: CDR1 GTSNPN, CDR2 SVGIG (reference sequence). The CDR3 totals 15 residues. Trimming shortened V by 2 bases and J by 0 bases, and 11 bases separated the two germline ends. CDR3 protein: CAWSLRVFSGNTIYF. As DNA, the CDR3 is TGTGCCTGGAGTCTCAGGGTCTTCTCTGGAAACACCATATATTTT.